The clone carrying this T cell receptor (beta chain) was recorded at least ten times. Its target is unknown. V gave up 5 bases and J gave up 2 bases; unmatched junction bases: 15. Germline CDR1 is SGHVS and CDR2 is FNYEAQ. The CDR3 totals 17 residues. These data belong to a study of beta chain features in type 1 diabetes. On the study more broadly: Sorted cells numbering some 110,000,000 were examined across all samples. Whole-study findings and limits: Cells with high TCR expression could be over-represented when cDNA is sequenced. Among type 1 diabetes patients, VDJ junctions had fewer insertions and more deletions.

Sequencing targeted expressed TCRB transcripts, as all isolated RNA had been reverse transcribed. Mean read depth for naive, central memory and regulatory T cell samples was about 3.6 million reads. TCRdb keeps only in-frame clones here, not all; method: immunoSEQ multiplex PCR. The table has nearly 350,000 clones, roughly 8% seen once. The rearrangement links TRBV7-6 to TRBJ2-7; 7 bases agree with TRBD2. Sample: central memory CD4+ T cells from blood. This receptor was taken from a woman in her late teens or twenties in good health. The CDR3 region is CASSTPMGEGPTYEQYF. The CDR3 region has the DNA TGTGCCAGCAGCACCCCTATGGGGGAGGGTCCCACCTACGAGCAGTACTTC. Full variable domain (remainder filled in from reference TRBV7-6 and TRBJ2-7): GAGVSQSPRYKVTKRGQDVALRCDPISGHVSLYWYRQALGQGPEFLTYFNYEAQQDKSGLPNDRFSAERPEGSISTLTIQRTEQRDSAMYRCASSTPMGEGPTYEQYFGPGTRLTVT.